This entry features one T cell receptor (beta chain) sequence. Its antigen is not identified. The data originate from a study of T cell responses to AZD1222 COVID-19 vaccine. General study points: Repertoires were collected only later (after the peak T cell response had occurred). At study baseline, merely several AZD1222 recipients were seropositive.

Data came from immunoSEQ multiplex PCR; TCRdb stores just in-frame clones and leaves some out. The repertoire consists of about 93,000 clones, with 65% to 90% occurring once and the leading ten covering approximately 8%. Deletions cut 5 bases from V and 4 bases from J, with 16 bases between. The V gene's germline CDR1 is MNHEY and CDR2 SMNVEV (reference sequence). This CDR3 is 15 amino acids long. This receptor was identified in an adult in good health. The sample here was peripheral blood, taken on day 0 of AZD1222 vaccination. J is TRBJ2-3 and V is TRBV27, with a tentative D call TRBD2 (5 bases). CDR3 sequence (DNA): TGTGCCAGCAGTCCCGGGGAAGTCGTTTCAGATACGCAGTATTTT. It codes for CASSPGEVVSDTQYF.